This note documents a single TCR beta chain sequence. This clone occurred once. Its cognate antigen has yet to be identified. No base-level quality is on record; no much larger clone is a single base apart. The immunoSEQ Assay, a bias-controlled multiplex PCR, was used to amplify TCRbeta CDR3 regions from genomic DNA. From the authors' description of their analysis: The number of nucleated cells in each sample was estimated from the amplification of reference gene primers within the assay. To quantify the absolute abundance of each unique TCRbeta CDR3 rearrangement, sequence reads were collapsed and filtered. For each sample, productive Simpson clonality was calculated as the square root of Simpson's diversity index across productive rearrangements. TCRdb obtained this table from immuneACCESS and retained in-frame rearrangements with V and J assigned. These tables miss some clones; where compared with another copy, unresolved V genes account for less than half of the shortfall, and the remainder is unexplained. That table supplies the V and J calls and clone size; D and trimming were determined from the DNA. This sample comprises about 220,000 clones, around 82% of them detected only once. The biggest ten clones account for 7% to 10% of the sample.

These data originate in a study of blood T cell repertoires in COVID-19 (dated by TCRdb to the early 2020s). Study-wide context: Samples covering the acute and convalescent phases of COVID-19 were provided by collaborators in the United States, Italy and Spain. The material from the prospective study consisted of cDNA or gDNA derived from T cells, B-cell-depleted T cells, or PBMCs. Samples were obtained from the ongoing ImmuneRACE study (first 160 participants) and from over 1,000 subjects provided by 6 global collaborators. Where available, HLA class I and class II types were taken from metadata supplied by the sample provider and were not determined by assay-based typing. The sample metadata nearly always contained a de-identified subject ID, COVID-19 status, age in years and sex. The repertoires were released in a freely available public database intended as a resource for research on the immune response to SARS-CoV-2. Subjects who had been exposed to COVID-19, were actively infected with it, or had recovered from it provided the deeply sampled blood TCRbeta repertoires that made up the dataset. The paper's findings and limits, for the study overall: How much clinical and demographic metadata was included differed by source and by participant, and the metadata was provided uncurated.

Reading from cysteine to phenylalanine, the CDR3 counts 14 amino acids. Only the CDR3 portion is preserved as DNA: 42 bases, with reading frame beginning at the first base. V and J are truncated by 7 bases and 1 base respectively, leaving an intervening sequence of 13 bases. From the germline V gene, CDR1 is MDHEN and CDR2 is SYDVKM. Whole blood was collected in K2EDTA tubes by collaborating institutions according to the institutions' own protocols. Collaborator samples were shipped for TCRbeta analysis as frozen whole blood, isolated PBMCs, or DNA extracted from either sample type. The chain uses TRBV28 and TRBJ1-1, and possibly TRBD1, on 5 matching bases. The sequencing sample was made of peripheral blood. The receptor was derived from a woman in her 50s with acute or convalescent COVID-19. The encoded CDR3 is CASTRQGENTEAFF. The sequence in DNA is TGTGCCAGCACTCGGCAGGGCGAGAACACTGAAGCTTTCTTT.